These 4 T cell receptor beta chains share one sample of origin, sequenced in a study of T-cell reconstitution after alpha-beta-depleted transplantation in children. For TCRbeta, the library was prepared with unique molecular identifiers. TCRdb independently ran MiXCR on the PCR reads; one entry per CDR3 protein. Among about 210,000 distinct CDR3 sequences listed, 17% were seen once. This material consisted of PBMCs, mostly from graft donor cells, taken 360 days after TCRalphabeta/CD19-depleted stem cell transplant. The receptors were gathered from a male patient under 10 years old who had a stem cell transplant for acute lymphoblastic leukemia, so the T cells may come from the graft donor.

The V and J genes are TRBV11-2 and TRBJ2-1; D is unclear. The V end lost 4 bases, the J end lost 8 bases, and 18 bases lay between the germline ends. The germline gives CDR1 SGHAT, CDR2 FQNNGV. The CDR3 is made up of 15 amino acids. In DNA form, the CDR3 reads TGTGCCAGCAGCTCCCAGCCCTCCGATTTCGATGAGCAGTTCTTC. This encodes CASSSQPSDFDEQFF.

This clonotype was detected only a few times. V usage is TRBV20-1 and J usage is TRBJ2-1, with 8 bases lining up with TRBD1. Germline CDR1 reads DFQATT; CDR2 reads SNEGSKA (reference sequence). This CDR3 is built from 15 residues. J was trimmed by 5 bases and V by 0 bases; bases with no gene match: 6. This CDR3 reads CSARDKTGANNEQFF. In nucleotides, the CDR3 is TGCAGTGCTAGAGATAAGACAGGGGCCAACAATGAGCAGTTCTTC.

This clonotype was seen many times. As DNA, the CDR3 is TGTGCCACCAGCAGAGCAGGGGGCGATGAGCAGTTCTTC. Translating it yields CATSRAGGDEQFF. The rearrangement uses TRBV15 and TRBJ2-1; the match to TRBD1 covers 8 bases. CDR3 length equals 13 residues. Germline CDR1 reads LNHNV; CDR2 reads YYDKDF (reference sequence). J lost 8 bases, V lost 1 base, and 1 base had no gene match.

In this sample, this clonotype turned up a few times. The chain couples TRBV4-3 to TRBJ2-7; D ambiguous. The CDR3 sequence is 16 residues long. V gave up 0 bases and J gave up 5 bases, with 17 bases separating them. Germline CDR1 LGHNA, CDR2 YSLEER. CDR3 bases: TGCGCCAGCAGCCAAGATTTTTGGGCCAGTTTGAACGAGCAGTACTTC. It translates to CASSQDFWASLNEQYF.